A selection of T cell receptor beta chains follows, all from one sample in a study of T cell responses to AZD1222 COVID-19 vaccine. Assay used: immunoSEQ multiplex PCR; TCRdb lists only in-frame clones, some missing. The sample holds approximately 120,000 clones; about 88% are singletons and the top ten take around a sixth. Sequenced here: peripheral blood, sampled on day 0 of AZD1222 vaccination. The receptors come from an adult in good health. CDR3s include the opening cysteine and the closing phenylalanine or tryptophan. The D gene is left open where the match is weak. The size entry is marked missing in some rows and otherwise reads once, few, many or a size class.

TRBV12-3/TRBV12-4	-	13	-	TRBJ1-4	TGTGCCAGCAGTTTAGTCCAGGGAGGAAAACTGTTTTTT	CASSLVQGGKLFF
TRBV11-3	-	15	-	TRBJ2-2	TGTGCCAGCAGCTTAGATCCAGGGAACACCGGGGAGCTGTTTTTT	CASSLDPGNTGELFF
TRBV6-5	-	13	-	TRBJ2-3	TGTGCCACCCGGGACACAAACACAGATACGCAGTATTTT	CATRDTNTDTQYF
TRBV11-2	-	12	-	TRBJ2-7	TGTGCCAGCAGCTACCAGGGGTACGAGCAGTACTTC	CASSYQGYEQYF
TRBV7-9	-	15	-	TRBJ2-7	TGTGCCAGCAGCTTTGAGGCTCCAGGGGCTAACGAGCAGTACTTC	CASSFEAPGANEQYF
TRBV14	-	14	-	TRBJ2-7	TGTGCCAGCAGCCAAGACAGGGTCTCCTACGAGCAGTACTTC	CASSQDRVSYEQYF
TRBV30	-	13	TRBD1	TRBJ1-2	TGTGCCTGGAGTGTAACAGGGGCTGCTGGCTACACCTTC	CAWSVTGAAGYTF
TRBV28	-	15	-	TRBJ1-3	TGTGCCAGCAGTTCGGATACAGGCTCTGGAAACACCATATATTTT	CASSSDTGSGNTIYF
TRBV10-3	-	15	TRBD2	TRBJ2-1	TGTGCCATCAGTCCCCGGACTAGCGGCACCAATGAGCAGTTCTTC	CAISPRTSGTNEQFF
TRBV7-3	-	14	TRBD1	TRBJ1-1	TGTGCCAGCAGCCCGGACAGGCGGAGCGCTGAAGCTTTCTTT	CASSPDRRSAEAFF
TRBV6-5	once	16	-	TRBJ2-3	TGTGCCAGCAGTTACTCAGCAGGGAGGAACACAGATACGCAGTATTTT	CASSYSAGRNTDTQYF
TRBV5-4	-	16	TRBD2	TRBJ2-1	TGTGCCAGCAGCCCCGGTGCCCTAGCGGGAGTGGGTGAGCAGTTCTTC	CASSPGALAGVGEQFF
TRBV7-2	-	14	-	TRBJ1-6	TGTGCCAGCAGCTTACGGGAGGTTGGTTCACCCCTCCACTTT	CASSLREVGSPLHF
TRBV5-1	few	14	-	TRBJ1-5	TGCGCCAGCAGCCTAGGGGGGGCCAATCAGCCCCAGCATTTT	CASSLGGANQPQHF
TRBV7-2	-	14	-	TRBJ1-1	TGTGCCAGCAGCTTATACACAGGGAGCACTGAAGCTTTCTTT	CASSLYTGSTEAFF
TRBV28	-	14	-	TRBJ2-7	TGTGCCAGCACCTCGAACAGGAACTCCTACGAGCAGTACTTC	CASTSNRNSYEQYF
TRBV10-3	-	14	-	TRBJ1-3	TGTGCCATCAGTCGGGGGAGCCCTGGAAACACCATATATTTT	CAISRGSPGNTIYF
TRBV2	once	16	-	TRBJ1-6	TGTGCCAGCATCCGTACACAGGGTTCCTATAATTCACCCCTCCACTTT	CASIRTQGSYNSPLHF
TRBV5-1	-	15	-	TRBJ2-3	TGCGCCAGCAGGGTAGTAGGCACTAGCACAGATACGCAGTATTTT	CASRVVGTSTDTQYF
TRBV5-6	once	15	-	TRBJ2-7	TGTGCCAGCAGCCGGAGGGCAGGGGGATCCTACGAGCAGTACTTC	CASSRRAGGSYEQYF
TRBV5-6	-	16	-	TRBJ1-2	TGTGCCAGCAGACCCCAGACCCGGGAAACTAACTATGGCTACACCTTC	CASRPQTRETNYGYTF
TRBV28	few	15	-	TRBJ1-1	TGTGCCATCGTCCCCCCGAGGGGGGTGAACACTGAAGCTTTCTTT	CAIVPPRGVNTEAFF
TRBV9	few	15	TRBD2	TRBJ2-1	TGTGCCAGCAGCCTCTCGGGGGGGACCCACAATGAGCAGTTCTTC	CASSLSGGTHNEQFF
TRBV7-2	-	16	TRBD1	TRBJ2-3	TGTGCCAGCAGAATTACCCAGGGGGTTGGAACAGATACGCAGTATTTT	CASRITQGVGTDTQYF
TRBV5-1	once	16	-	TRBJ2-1	TGCGCCAGCAGCTTGGGGGGCGCTAGCTCCTACAATGAGCAGTTCTTC	CASSLGGASSYNEQFF
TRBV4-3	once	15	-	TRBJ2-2	TGCGCCAGCAGCCATGGGCTAGCCGGTGCCGGGGAGCTGTTTTTT	CASSHGLAGAGELFF
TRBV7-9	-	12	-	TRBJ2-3	TGTGCCAGCAGCTTCCTAGCGGATACGCAGTATTTT	CASSFLADTQYF
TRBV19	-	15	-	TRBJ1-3	TGTGCCAGTAGTATCCTACAGGGTAGCGGAAACACCATATATTTT	CASSILQGSGNTIYF
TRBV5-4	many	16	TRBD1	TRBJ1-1	TGTGCCAGCAGCTTGGAAGGGGTCGGACAGGGGGCTGAAGCTTTCTTT	CASSLEGVGQGAEAFF
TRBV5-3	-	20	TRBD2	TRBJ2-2	TGTGCCAGAAGCCCGGGACTAGCGGGAGACCCGCGGACGAACACCGGGGAGCTGTTTTTT	CARSPGLAGDPRTNTGELFF
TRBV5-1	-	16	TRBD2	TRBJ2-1	TGCGCCAGCAGCCCCTCCCTAGCGGGAGGTGGGGGTGAGCAGTTCTTC	CASSPSLAGGGGEQFF
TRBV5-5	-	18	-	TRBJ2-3	TGTGCCAGCAGCTTGGACCTACCTCCGGGAGCTAGCACAGATACGCAGTATTTT	CASSLDLPPGASTDTQYF
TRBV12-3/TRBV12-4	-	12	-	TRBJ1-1	TGTGCCAGCAGTTTATACAGAGTTGAAGCTTTCTTT	CASSLYRVEAFF
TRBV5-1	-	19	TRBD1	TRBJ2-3	TGCGCCAGCAGCTCGGGACAGGGGGTGCCTCGTGCTAGCACAGATACGCAGTATTTT	CASSSGQGVPRASTDTQYF
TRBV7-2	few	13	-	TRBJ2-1	TGTGCCAGCAGGCAAACAGGGTTGAATGAGCAGTTCTTC	CASRQTGLNEQFF
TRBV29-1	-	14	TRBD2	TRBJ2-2	TGCAGCGTGTCACTAGCGGGGGTTACCGGGGAGCTGTTTTTT	CSVSLAGVTGELFF
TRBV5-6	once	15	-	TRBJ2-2	TGTGCCAGCAGCCTTACAGGGTTAGGGACCGGGGAGCTGTTTTTT	CASSLTGLGTGELFF
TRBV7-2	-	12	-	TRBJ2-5	TGTGCCAGCAGCTTAGGGAGGGAGACCCAGTACTTC	CASSLGRETQYF